This TCR beta chain was obtained from a study of T cells in Graves' hyperthyroidism and ophthalmopathy. Study-wide results and limits: Blood samples included most of the expanded thyroid clonotypes exceeding 0.001.

The germline gives CDR1 SGHDT, CDR2 YYEEEE. Trimming removed 6 bases from V and 0 bases from J, with 14 bases in between. This CDR3 contains 15 residues. The source material, RNA transcripts, was used to amplify TCR beta CDR3 regions. The primer set for the first-round RT-PCR of the TCR CDR3 was HTBI. TCRdb analysed the multiplex PCR reads with MiXCR anew, one entry per CDR3 protein. The table has 300,000 to 400,000 distinct CDR3 sequences, roughly 14% seen once. Concerning this clonotype itself: What it recognizes is unknown.

The V call is TRBV5-6, the J call TRBJ2-3, with D possibly matching TRBD2 (6 bases). Material: blood. The TCR originated in a woman aged 30 to 39 with Graves' hyperthyroidism. The CDR3, as DNA: TGTGCCAGCATGACGAGCGGGTCTAGCACAGATACGCAGTATTTT. This translates into CASMTSGSSTDTQYF.